This T cell receptor beta chain appears in the sequencing data of a study of CD8 T cells in ankylosing spondylitis. In germline, CDR1 is SGHRS, CDR2 YFSETQ. The CDR3 totals 14 residues. V was cut by 0 bases and J by 3 bases, with 8 bases left in between. This clonotype was detected ten times or more. TCRdb called the 5' RACE reads again in MiXCR, with one record for every CDR3 protein. The table includes about 240,000 distinct CDR3 sequences, roughly 10% detected once. The sequence was obtained from a male donor with ankylosing spondylitis or in good health (not recorded which). Material: blood, either unsorted or a sorted T cell fraction (not recorded which). The chain uses TRBV5-1 and TRBJ2-3, with D possibly matching TRBD2 (5 bases). The CDR3 DNA is TGCGCCAGCAGCTTGGGAAGGGAGACAGATACGCAGTATTTT. Protein product: CASSLGRETDTQYF.